This passage covers 27 T cell receptor beta chains from one sample sequenced in a study of blood T cell repertoires in COVID-19. TCRdb's copy holds only in-frame clones and misses some; the assay was immunoSEQ multiplex PCR. This sample has approximately 75,000 clones, with 65% to 90% found just once. Sequenced input: peripheral blood. These receptors were obtained from a woman between 50 and 59 years old with acute or convalescent COVID-19.

J is TRBJ1-2 and V is TRBV5-4; 10 nucleotides match TRBD1. In germline, CDR1 is SGHNT, CDR2 YYREEE (reference sequence). There are 16 residues in the CDR3. V dropped 4 bases and J dropped 7; count of bases not matched to a gene: 13. The CDR3 loop is CASSPQTDRGIIGYTF. Written as DNA, the CDR3 is TGTGCCAGCAGCCCACAAACGGACAGGGGGATCATTGGCTACACCTTC. Looking up the rest from reference TRBV5-4 and TRBJ1-2 gives the full variable domain: ETGVTQSPTHLIKTRGQQVTLRCSSQSGHNTVSWYQQALGQGPQFIFQYYREEENGRGNFPPRFSGLQFPNYSSELNVNALELDDSALYLCASSPQTDRGIIGYTFGSGTRLTVV.

This sequence joins TRBV5-6 and TRBJ2-1; D not resolved. V was trimmed by 0 bases and J by 2 bases, leaving 9 bases between them. CDR1 SGHDT and CDR2 YYEEEE come from the germline V gene. The CDR3 covers 15 residues. CDR3 amino acids: CASSLVLPAYNEQFF. The CDR3 DNA reads as TGTGCCAGCAGCTTGGTTCTTCCGGCCTACAATGAGCAGTTCTTC.

This chain joins TRBV5-1 and TRBJ2-1; 10 bases align to TRBD1. Trimming took 3 bases from V and 5 from J; bases not matched to a gene: 5. CDR3 length equals 15 residues. From germline, CDR1 is SGHRS and CDR2 YFSETQ. For the CDR3, the DNA is TGCGCCAGCAGCTGGGGACAGGGGATGAACAATGAGCAGTTCTTC. Translating it yields CASSWGQGMNNEQFF. The complete variable domain, with remaining parts taken from reference TRBV5-1 and TRBJ2-1, reads KAGVTQTPRYLIKTRGQQVTLSCSPISGHRSVSWYQQTPGQGLQFLFEYFSETQRNKGNFPGRFSGRQFSNSRSEMNVSTLELGDSALYLCASSWGQGMNNEQFFGPGTRLTVL.

This clone was seen a handful of times. The chain recombines TRBV2 with TRBJ2-5, with unresolved D. The ends were cut back, 4 bases at V and 1 base at J, with 4 bases in the middle. The CDR3 spans 12 residues. CDR1 is SNHLY, CDR2 FYNNEI, per germline. The CDR3 region has the DNA TGTGCCAGCAGTGCACTCCAAGAGACCCAGTACTTC. This translates into CASSALQETQYF.

The V gene is TRBV6-5, the J gene TRBJ1-1; 8 nucleotides line up with TRBD1. The CDR3 is made up of 13 amino acids. Germline V gives CDR1 MNHEY, CDR2 SVGAGI. V was pared by 6 bases and J by 11 bases, with 11 bases of the junction left unmatched. The CDR3 nucleotides read TGTGCCAGCAGAGCTGGGACAGGAGGTAGGGCTTTCTTT. Translation: CASRAGTGGRAFF.

The CDR3: CASSIGTGRPNTEAFF. The CDR3 nucleotides are TGTGCCAGTAGTATAGGGACAGGCAGACCGAACACTGAAGCTTTCTTT. This chain uses TRBV19 with TRBJ1-1; 7 bases align to TRBD1. With V trimmed by 1 base and J by 1 base, 6 bases remained unmatched. The germline CDR1 and CDR2 sequences are LNHDA and SQIVND (reference sequence). This CDR3 is built from 16 residues.

The chain employs TRBV29-1 and TRBJ2-3; a weak D match, TRBD1 (6 bases). The CDR3 totals 13 residues. V shed 4 bases and J shed 0 bases, with 8 bases lying between them. Germline CDR1 SQVTM, CDR2 ANQGSEA. The CDR3 spells CSVGTASTDTQYF. CDR3 bases: TGCAGCGTTGGGACAGCGAGCACAGATACGCAGTATTTT.

The chain combines TRBV28 with TRBJ1-3; D remains unclear. This CDR3 has 14 residues. The germline V gene encodes CDR1 MDHEN and CDR2 SYDVKM. V was cut by 4 bases and J by 4 bases, with 11 bases left in between. The CDR3 bases are TGTGCCAGCAGTTCCGGGGTGGGAGGAAACACCATATATTTT. Translated: CASSSGVGGNTIYF.

The chain uses TRBV7-2 and TRBJ1-2; D is perhaps TRBD1 (5 bases). The CDR3 has 13 amino acids. CDR1 and CDR2 (germline): SGHTA, FQGNSA. V lost 3 bases to trimming and J lost 7 bases, with 12 bases between them. This CDR3 is CASSFRGGGGYTF. In nucleotides, the CDR3 is TGTGCCAGCAGCTTTAGGGGAGGAGGTGGCTACACCTTC. The full variable domain, in which reference TRBV7-2 and TRBJ1-2 provide the parts outside the CDR3, is GAGVSQSPSNKVTEKGKDVELRCDPISGHTALYWYRQSLGQGLEFLIYFQGNSAPDKSGLPSDRFSAERTGGSVSTLTIQRTQQEDSAVYLCASSFRGGGGYTFGSGTRLTVV.

This rearrangement joins TRBV30 to TRBJ2-3; possible D gene TRBD2, 5 bases. The V gene lost 5 bases and the J gene lost 0 bases, with 12 bases spanning the gap. CDR3 length: 14 amino acids. CDR1 GTSNPN and CDR2 SVGIG come from the germline V gene (reference sequence). In DNA form, the CDR3 reads TGTGCCTGGCGAACGGGGTTCAGCACAGATACGCAGTATTTT. It codes for CAWRTGFSTDTQYF.

This chain links TRBV7-9 with TRBJ2-3; no reliable D call. Trimming cost V 4 bases and J 6 bases, with 8 bases left between them. From germline, CDR1 is SEHNR and CDR2 FQNEAQ (reference sequence). This CDR3 comprises 12 residues. The CDR3 nucleotides are TGTGCCAGCAGCTCCCCCCTTGATACGCAGTATTTT. This translates into CASSSPLDTQYF.

The chain recombines TRBV28 with TRBJ2-5; 9 positions match TRBD1. The CDR3 is 16 residues long. J lost 6 bases, V lost 2 bases, and 10 bases had no gene match. Looked up from germline, CDR1 is MDHEN and CDR2 is SYDVKM. The CDR3 DNA reads as TGTGCCAGCAGTTTACGAGCCACAGGGGGCCGTAAGACCCAGTACTTC. Its translation: CASSLRATGGRKTQYF.

This chain connects TRBV6-6 to TRBJ2-7, with unresolved D. Germline V gene data show CDR1 as MNHNY and CDR2 as SVGAGI (reference sequence). The CDR3 has 14 residues. Trimming shortened V by 2 bases and J by 7 bases, and 15 bases separated the two germline ends. The CDR3 sequence is CASSYGPNTVEQYF. CDR3 nucleotides: TGTGCCAGCAGTTACGGGCCTAACACGGTAGAGCAGTACTTC.

The sample holds a few counts of this clone. The chain uses TRBV5-1 and TRBJ1-1; the D gene is possibly TRBD1 (5 bases). Trimming shortened V by 5 bases and J by 1 base, and 18 bases separated the two germline ends. The CDR3 totals 16 residues. CDR1 SGHRS and CDR2 YFSETQ come from the germline V gene. DNA for the CDR3: TGCGCCAGCAGAGACGCAGGGCGTCCCTCGAACACTGAAGCTTTCTTT. This encodes CASRDAGRPSNTEAFF.

In regard to this clone: The junction and the germline gene differ at one end; a read error may be behind it. The J gene is TRBJ1-1, the V gene TRBV4-1; D may be TRBD1 (5 bases). The CDR3 is 15 residues long. The germline CDR1 and CDR2 sequences are MGHRA and YSYEKL. This chain's CDR3 is CASSPGKGNPSEAFF. Here the CDR3 DNA reads TGCGCCAGCAGCCCGGGCAAGGGGAACCCCTCTGAGGCTTTCTTT.

The chain carries TRBV10-3 and TRBJ2-3; TRBD2 agrees at 7 bases. CDR3 length: 15 amino acids. V lost 4 bases and J lost 3; bases outside the gene matches: 7. The V gene's germline CDR1 is ENHRY and CDR2 SYGVKD. In nucleotides, the CDR3 is TGTGCCATCAGTGCGGTAGCGGGCCGGACAGATACGCAGTATTTT. Amino acid sequence: CAISAVAGRTDTQYF.

This chain uses TRBV28 with TRBJ1-2; tentatively, D is TRBD1 (5 bases). The V end lost 1 base, the J end lost 4 bases, and 19 bases lay between the germline ends. This CDR3 contains 17 residues. CDR1 is MDHEN and CDR2 is SYDVKM in the germline V gene. This CDR3 reads CASSLFSGGIRGYGYTF. The CDR3 DNA follows: TGTGCCAGCAGTTTATTTTCCGGGGGAATACGAGGCTATGGCTACACCTTC.

J is TRBJ2-5 and V is TRBV7-2; 9 bases are shared with TRBD2. Germline V gene lookup returns CDR1 SGHTA and CDR2 FQGNSA. V gave up 2 bases and J gave up 1 base; unmatched junction bases: 2. The CDR3 is 15 residues long. The DNA for the CDR3 is TGTGCCAGCAGCTTACTAGCGGGGACCCAAGAGACCCAGTACTTC. This codes for CASSLLAGTQETQYF.

The chain combines TRBV6-5 with TRBJ1-2; TRBD1 agrees at 7 bases. V was clipped by 9 bases and J by 1 base; unmatched bases: 5. Germline-derived CDR1 and CDR2 are MNHEY and SVGAGI. The CDR3 is 13 residues long. The CDR3 spells CASRGTVNYGYTF. CDR3 coding DNA: TGTGCCAGTCGTGGGACAGTTAACTATGGCTACACCTTC.

This clone has just a few counts. The rearrangement links TRBV6-1 to TRBJ1-4; D is possibly TRBD1 (6 bases). Trimming shortened V by 3 bases and J by 1 base, and 15 bases separated the two germline ends. Germline assignment: CDR1 MNHNS and CDR2 SASEGT. The CDR3 contains 17 residues. CDR3 amino acids: CASSDYRVVGTNEKLFF. CDR3 bases: TGTGCCAGCAGTGATTACAGGGTGGTTGGAACTAATGAAAAACTGTTTTTT.

This chain links TRBV7-2 with TRBJ2-1, with a tentative D call TRBD2 (6 bases). The CDR3 loop spans 14 amino acids. The germline V gene has CDR1 SGHTA and CDR2 FQGNSA. The V and J ends lost 5 bases and 9 bases respectively, with 17 bases between them. The CDR3 DNA follows: TGTGCCAGCAGCGCGGGACCCCAGAGAAGTGAGCAGTTCTTC. Translating gives CASSAGPQRSEQFF.

The genes are TRBV19 and TRBJ1-1; tentatively, D is TRBD1 (5 bases). Trimming pared 2 bases from V and 0 bases from J, leaving 10 bases between. The germline CDR1 and CDR2 sequences are LNHDA and SQIVND (reference sequence). The CDR3 sequence is 15 residues long. The CDR3 DNA is TGTGCCAGTAGTATATTCTGGGGCCTGAACACTGAAGCTTTCTTT. Translating it yields CASSIFWGLNTEAFF. Full variable domain (missing parts from reference TRBV19 and TRBJ1-1): DGGITQSPKYLFRKEGQNVTLSCEQNLNHDAMYWYRQDPGQGLRLIYYSQIVNDFQKGDIAEGYSVSREKKESFPLTVTSAQKNPTAFYLCASSIFWGLNTEAFFGQGTRLTVV.

CDR3: CASSLGTGYAEAFF. The DNA for the CDR3 is TGTGCCAGCAGCTTGGGAACAGGGTATGCTGAAGCTTTCTTT. The chain has TRBV5-6 and TRBJ1-1; TRBD1 is a possible D gene (6 bases). In germline, CDR1 is SGHDT, CDR2 YYEEEE. This CDR3 comprises 14 residues. V shed 0 bases and J shed 6 bases, with 12 bases lying between them.

This rearrangement joins TRBV28 to TRBJ2-5, with TRBD1 identical over 7 bases. The CDR3 covers 15 residues. CDR1 is MDHEN and CDR2 is SYDVKM in the germline V gene. V gave up 6 bases and J gave up 2 bases; unmatched junction bases: 9. The DNA for the CDR3 is TGTGCCAGCAGCGTAACAGGGGCAATACAAGAGACCCAGTACTTC. It translates to CASSVTGAIQETQYF.

In DNA, the CDR3 is TGTGCCAGCAGCTTAGTTAGGGGGTCGGCTAACACTGAAGCTTTCTTT. It translates to CASSLVRGSANTEAFF. This chain uses TRBV7-8 with TRBJ1-1; weak D call: TRBD1 (6 bases). V lost 1 base to trimming and J lost 2 bases, with 14 bases between them. The V gene's germline CDR1 is SGHVS and CDR2 FQNEAQ. The CDR3 totals 16 residues.

The chain combines TRBV3-1 (or the pseudogene TRBV3-2) with TRBJ2-1, with 7 bases matching TRBD2. After removal of 0 bases from V and 9 bases from J, the junction contained 2 bases not matched to a gene. Germline V lookup: CDR1 LGHDT, CDR2 YNNKEL (reference sequence). The CDR3 extends over 13 amino acids. CDR3: CASSQDERGEQFF. Here the CDR3 DNA reads TGTGCCAGCAGCCAAGACGAGCGGGGTGAGCAGTTCTTC.

The chain recombines TRBV7-3 with TRBJ2-2; 8 positions match TRBD2. The CDR3 loop spans 15 amino acids. Trimming removed 2 bases from V and 6 bases from J; junction bases left unmatched: 5. Germline assignment: CDR1 SGHTA and CDR2 FQGTGA. In DNA, the CDR3 is TGTGCCAGCAGCTTATCGGGAGGGGGATCCGGGGAGCTGTTTTTT. Translated: CASSLSGGGSGELFF.